The TCR beta chain described here comes from a study of shared clonotypes between healthy human individuals. Genomic DNA (from each subset) was split evenly across several immunoSEQ plates. Generated by immunoSEQ multiplex PCR, the TCRdb table keeps only in-frame clones and is missing some. The table records about 2.1 million clones, about 92% of them present only once. J gave up 4 bases and V 6 bases, and 1 base lay outside the gene matches. Germline loops: CDR1 SQVTM, CDR2 ANQGSEA. The CDR3 consists of 12 residues. Only CD45RO-negative cells positively selected for CCR7 counted as naive CD8 cells, so terminally differentiated effector memory CD45RA+ cells were excluded. As to this clone: The identical CDR3 is also encoded by other nucleotide sequences in the sample.

The source of this sequence is a man younger than 35 in good health. Some clones in this sample may be carry-over from other donors' samples. The rearrangement uses TRBV29-1 and TRBJ2-2, with 8 bases fitting TRBD1. The sample consisted of naive CD8+ T cells from PBMCs. This chain's CDR3 is CSVTGGTGELFF. DNA of the CDR3: TGCAGCGTAACAGGGGGCACCGGGGAGCTGTTTTTT.